The present TCR beta chain was sequenced within a study of OX40 agonist ivuxolimab in advanced cancers. Study at large: Patients were treated with intravenous ivuxolimab, dosed at 0.01 to 10 mg/kg and infused every 2 weeks.

Germline assignment: CDR1 GTSNPN and CDR2 SVGIG (reference sequence). CDR3 length: 15 residues. V dropped 0 bases and J dropped 2 bases, with 13 bases sitting between them. Sequencing was performed with immunoSEQ multiplex PCR; in TCRdb, only in-frame clones are kept and a portion is missing. The sample shows 100,000 or so clones, over 75% of them seen only once. This sample comprised CD4+ or CD8+ T cells sorted from blood, obtained in a trial of the OX40 agonist ivuxolimab. The origin of this receptor is an adult with an advanced solid tumor such as melanoma, head and neck, liver or kidney cancer. The chain has TRBV30 and TRBJ2-5; tentatively, D is TRBD1 or TRBD2 (6 bases each). The CDR3 reads CAWSVTAGTQETQYF. The CDR3 bases are TGTGCCTGGAGTGTGACTGCGGGGACACAAGAGACCCAGTACTTC.